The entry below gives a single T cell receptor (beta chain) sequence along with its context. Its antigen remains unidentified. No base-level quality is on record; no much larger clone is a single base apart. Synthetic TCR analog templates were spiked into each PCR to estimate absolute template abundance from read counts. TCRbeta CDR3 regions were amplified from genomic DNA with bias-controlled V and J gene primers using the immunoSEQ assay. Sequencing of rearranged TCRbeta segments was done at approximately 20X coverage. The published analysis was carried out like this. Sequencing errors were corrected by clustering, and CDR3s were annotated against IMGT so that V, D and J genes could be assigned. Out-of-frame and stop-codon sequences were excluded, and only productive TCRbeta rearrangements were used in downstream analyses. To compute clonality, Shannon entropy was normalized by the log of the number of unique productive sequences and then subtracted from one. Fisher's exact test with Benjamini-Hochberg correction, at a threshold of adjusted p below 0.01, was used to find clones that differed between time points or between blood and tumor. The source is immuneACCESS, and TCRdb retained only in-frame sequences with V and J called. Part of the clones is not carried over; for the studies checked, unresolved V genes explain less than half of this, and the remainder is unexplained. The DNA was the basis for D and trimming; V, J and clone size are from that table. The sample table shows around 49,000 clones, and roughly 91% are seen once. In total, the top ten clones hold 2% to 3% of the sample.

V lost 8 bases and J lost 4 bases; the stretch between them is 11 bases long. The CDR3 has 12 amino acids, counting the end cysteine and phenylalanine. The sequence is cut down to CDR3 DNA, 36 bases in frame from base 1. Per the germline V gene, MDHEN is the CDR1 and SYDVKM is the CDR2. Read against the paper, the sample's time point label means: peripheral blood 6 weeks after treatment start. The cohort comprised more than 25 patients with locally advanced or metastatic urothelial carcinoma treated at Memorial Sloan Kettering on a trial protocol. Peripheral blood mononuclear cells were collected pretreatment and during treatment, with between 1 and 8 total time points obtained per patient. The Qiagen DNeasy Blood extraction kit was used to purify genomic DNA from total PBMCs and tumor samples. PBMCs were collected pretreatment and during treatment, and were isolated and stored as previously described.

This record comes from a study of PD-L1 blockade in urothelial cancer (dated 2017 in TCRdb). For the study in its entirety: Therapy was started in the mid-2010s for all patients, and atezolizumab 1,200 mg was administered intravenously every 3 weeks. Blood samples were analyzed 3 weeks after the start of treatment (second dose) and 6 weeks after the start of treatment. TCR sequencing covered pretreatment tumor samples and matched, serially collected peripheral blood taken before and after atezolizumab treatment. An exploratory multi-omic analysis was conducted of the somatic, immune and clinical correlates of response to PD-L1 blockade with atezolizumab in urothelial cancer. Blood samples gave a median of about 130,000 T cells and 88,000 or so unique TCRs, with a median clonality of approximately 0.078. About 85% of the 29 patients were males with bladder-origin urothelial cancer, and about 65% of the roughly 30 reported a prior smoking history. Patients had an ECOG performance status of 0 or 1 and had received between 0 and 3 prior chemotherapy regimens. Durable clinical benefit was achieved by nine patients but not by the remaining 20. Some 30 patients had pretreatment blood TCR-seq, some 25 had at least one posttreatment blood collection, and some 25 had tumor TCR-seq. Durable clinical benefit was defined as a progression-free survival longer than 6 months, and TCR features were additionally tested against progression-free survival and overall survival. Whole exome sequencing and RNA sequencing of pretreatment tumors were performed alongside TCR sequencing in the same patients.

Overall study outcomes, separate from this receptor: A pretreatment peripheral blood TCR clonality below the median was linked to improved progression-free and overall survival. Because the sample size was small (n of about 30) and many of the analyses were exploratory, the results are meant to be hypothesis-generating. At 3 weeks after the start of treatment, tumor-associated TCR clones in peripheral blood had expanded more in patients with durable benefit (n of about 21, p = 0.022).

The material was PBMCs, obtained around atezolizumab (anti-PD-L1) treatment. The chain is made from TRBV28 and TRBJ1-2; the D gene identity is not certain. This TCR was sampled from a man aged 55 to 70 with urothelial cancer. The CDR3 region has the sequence CASYEVSYGYTF. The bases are TGTGCCAGCTACGAGGTTAGCTATGGCTACACCTTC.